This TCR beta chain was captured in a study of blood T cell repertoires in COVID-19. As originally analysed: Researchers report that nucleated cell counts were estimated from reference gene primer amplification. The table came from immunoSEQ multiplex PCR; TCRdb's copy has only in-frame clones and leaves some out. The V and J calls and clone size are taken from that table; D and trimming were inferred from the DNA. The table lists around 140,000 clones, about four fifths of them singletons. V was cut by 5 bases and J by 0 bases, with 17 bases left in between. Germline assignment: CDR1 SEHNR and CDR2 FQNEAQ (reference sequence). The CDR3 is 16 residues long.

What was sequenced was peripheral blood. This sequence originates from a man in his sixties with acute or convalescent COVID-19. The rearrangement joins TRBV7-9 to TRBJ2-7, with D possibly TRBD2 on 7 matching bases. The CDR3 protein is CASSLGWGGLSYEQYF. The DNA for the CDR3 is TGTGCCAGCAGCCTAGGTTGGGGGGGCCTCTCCTACGAGCAGTACTTC.